This TCR beta chain was recorded in a study of T cell responses to AZD1222 COVID-19 vaccine (TCRdb year 2021). Some background on the complete study: Because spike-specific TCR depth and breadth did not differ between the two schedules, AZD1222 recipients who got a second dose at roughly 4 weeks were pooled with those who got a second dose at roughly 12 weeks. A total of about 240 trial participants underwent TCR sequencing, of whom about 210 received two doses of AZD1222 and about 26 received two doses of the MenACWY control vaccine. Enrollment into the trials was organized by age into subgroups of 18-55, 56-69 and 70-plus years, and those subgroups contained around 150, 28 and 57 TCR-sequenced participants, respectively. Broad study findings and their caveats: After two AZD1222 doses, spike-specific TCR breadth and depth were significantly higher than at day 0 and than in MenACWY recipients. Most participants were white British and females outnumbered males, and the authors suggested that clonal diversity may have been underestimated. Only five to seven AZD1222 recipients were SARS-CoV-2 seropositive at baseline, limiting conclusions about previously exposed vaccinees. In the small 56-69-year group, the increase in depth fell short of significance, most likely because of low power. Because no day 14 peak-response samples were available, repertoires were characterized only after the peak T cell response. Reportedly, almost half of the unique spike-specific TCRs recognized epitopes lying outside the regions that are mutated in the B.1.351 and B.1.1.7 variants. The whole spike protein was spanned by vaccine-associated CD4 TCRs, and dominant responses were seen in regions 160-218 and 743-854.

Concerning this clone: The antigen this receptor binds is unknown. No base quality values were provided; no much bigger clone lies one nucleotide off.

The CDR1 and CDR2 encoded by the germline V gene are SQVTM and ANQGSEA. From its cysteine to its phenylalanine, the CDR3 spans 13 amino acids. Just the 39-base CDR3 DNA is kept, in frame starting at base 1. V lost 7 bases and J lost 7 bases, and the count of bases not matched to a germline gene is 10. The CDR3 regions of human TCRbeta chains were subjected to immunosequencing. The published analysis was carried out like this. Repertoire TCRs were checked for matches against a reference library of SARS-CoV-2-specific TCRs that had been generated using the MIRA antigen-specificity platform. Breadth was defined as the fraction of unique TCRs that were SARS-CoV-2-associated, and depth was defined as the fraction of total T cells that were SARS-CoV-2-associated. Each spike-specific TCR was assigned to its reactive spike region and to a CD4 or CD8 class using the MIRA data. Log10-transformed breadth and depth values were compared by one-way ANOVA with Sidak's multiple comparisons tests. Drawn from immuneACCESS, this table holds only the in-frame rearrangements with V and J called that TCRdb kept. Clones are partly lost; checked studies trace under half to an unresolved V gene and leave the rest unexplained. V, J and clone size are those of that table, while D and trimming were read from the DNA. For this sample there are under 150,000 clones; 90% appear just once. Of the sample, roughly 1.7% falls within the top ten clones.

The time point label for this specimen denotes: baseline before first vaccination. The vaccinee samples were drawn from two UK trials, COV001 and COV002, one of which was a single-blind randomized controlled phase 2/3 trial testing AZD1222 (ChAdOx1 nCoV-19) in healthy adults. Trial participant PBMC samples were collected at day 0 and day 28 after the second dose for TCRbeta chain sequencing. The rearrangement joined TRBV29-1 to TRBJ1-5; 7 bases in the junction line up with TRBD1. The sequence was obtained from an adult in good health. The source material was peripheral blood, sampled on day 0 of AZD1222 vaccination. In nucleotide form, the sequence is TGCAGCGCCGAGACAGGGAGAGGACAGCCCCAGCATTTT. Translated, it gives CSAETGRGQPQHF. The entire variable domain, with the stretches around the CDR3 drawn from the reference TRBV29-1 and TRBJ1-5 proteins, is SAVISQKPSRDICQRGTSLTIQCQVDSQVTMMFWYRQQPGQSLTLIATANQGSEATYESGFVIDKFPISRPNLTFSTLTVSNMSPEDSSIYLCSAETGRGQPQHFGDGTRLSIL.